Below are 28 T cell receptor beta chains sequenced from a single sample in a study of Graves' ophthalmopathy and Graves' hyperthyroidism. TCR beta CDR3 amplification used RNA transcripts. The first-round RT-PCR employed HTBI primers together with the Qiagen OneStep RT-PCR kit. A multiplex PCR was then performed as the second round. TCRdb re-called the multiplex PCR reads with MiXCR, one entry per CDR3 protein. The sample lists about 550,000 distinct CDR3 sequences; just under 40% were seen once. What was sequenced was peripheral blood or thyroid tissue (not recorded which). These TCRs come from an adult man with Graves' hyperthyroidism.

The V and J genes are TRBV27 and TRBJ1-3; 9 bases map to TRBD1. The CDR3 spans 15 residues. Germline CDR1 MNHEY, CDR2 SMNVEV (reference sequence). V was pared by 6 bases and J by 0 bases, with 3 bases of the junction left unmatched. The CDR3 protein is CASRLGQGSGNTIYF. The CDR3 DNA sequence: TGTGCCAGCAGGCTGGGACAGGGCTCTGGAAACACCATATATTTT.

The chain uses TRBV7-9 and TRBJ2-7, with 8 nucleotides matching TRBD1. Germline V lookup: CDR1 SEHNR, CDR2 FQNEAQ (reference sequence). The CDR3 contains 15 residues. V shed 3 bases and J 7 bases; nucleotides not matched to a gene: 11. The CDR3 sequence is CASSFRDRGHNEQYF. The CDR3 DNA reads as TGTGCCAGCAGCTTTCGAGACAGGGGCCACAATGAGCAGTACTTC.

This rearrangement joins TRBV29-1 to TRBJ2-7; TRBD2 matches at 11 bases. The CDR3 length is 11 residues. The germline V gene has CDR1 SQVTM and CDR2 ANQGSEA. V shed 7 bases and J 6 bases; nucleotides not matched to a gene: 2. The DNA for the CDR3 is TGCAGCGCCCTAGCGGGGGGCGAGCAGTACTTC. Its protein product is CSALAGGEQYF.

The V and J genes are TRBV2 and TRBJ1-5; TRBD1 is a possible D gene (6 bases). V lost 7 bases and J lost 1, with 17 bases in between. From germline, CDR1 is SNHLY and CDR2 FYNNEI. The CDR3 loop spans 16 amino acids. The CDR3, as DNA: TGTGCCAGCACCCGCGGGGCGGGGGCGAGCAATCAGCCCCAGCATTTT. Its protein is CASTRGAGASNQPQHF.

This chain links TRBV11-2 with TRBJ2-3; 11 nucleotides agree with TRBD2. V was clipped by 4 bases and J by 8 bases; unmatched bases: 17. Germline V gene lookup returns CDR1 SGHAT and CDR2 FQNNGV. CDR3 length: 18 residues. Here the CDR3 DNA reads TGTGCCAGCAGCTACACAGGGACTAGCGGTGGGAAAAGGGCTACGCAGTATTTT. It encodes CASSYTGTSGGKRATQYF. Full variable domain (rest looked up from reference TRBV11-2 and TRBJ2-3): EAGVAQSPRYKIIEKRQSVAFWCNPISGHATLYWYQQILGQGPKLLIQFQNNGVVDDSQLPKDRFSAERLKGVDSTLKIQPAKLEDSAVYLCASSYTGTSGGKRATQYFGPGTRLTVL.

This clonotype has only a few counts. One junction end disagrees with the germline gene, perhaps due to a read error. The chain employs TRBV29-1 and TRBJ1-1; D not resolved. Germline lookup yields CDR1 SQVTM and CDR2 ANQGSEA. The length of the CDR3 is 13 residues. Here the CDR3 reads CSVEKGSANEQFF. CDR3 DNA sequence: TGTAGCGTTGAAAAGGGATCGGCAAATGAGCAGTTCTTT.

This clonotype was seen many times. V gene TRBV7-9 combines with J gene TRBJ1-4; D remains ambiguous. V lost 3 bases, J lost 3 bases, and 11 bases lay in between. This CDR3 has 15 amino acids. Germline loops: CDR1 SEHNR, CDR2 FQNEAQ (reference sequence). The CDR3: CASSFFESANEKLFF. The CDR3, as DNA: TGTGCCAGCAGCTTTTTTGAGTCAGCTAATGAAAAACTGTTTTTT.

Comments on this clonotype: This may be a read error, as it is one base from a much larger clone. Given the absence of the conserved phenylalanine or tryptophan at the CDR3 end, a read error is likely. The gene calls are TRBV5-1 and TRBJ2-5, with a tentative D call TRBD2 (5 bases). V lost 0 bases and J 6 bases, leaving 15 bases between the germline ends. CDR3 size: 15 residues. From germline, CDR1 is SGHRS and CDR2 YFSETQ. The CDR3 bases are TGCGCCAGCAGCTTGGCTGAGGGTAGCGAGAAGACCCAGTACCTC. It translates to CASSLAEGSEKTQYL.

This clonotype was seen at least ten times. The rearrangement links TRBV2 to TRBJ1-4; D is unclear. CDR3 length: 12 residues. From germline, CDR1 is SNHLY and CDR2 FYNNEI. V lost 1 base and J 8 bases, leaving 5 bases between the germline ends. CDR3 sequence (DNA): TGTGCCAGCAGTGAAGGGCTAGAAAAACTGTTTTTT. This translates into CASSEGLEKLFF.

The chain is built from TRBV7-9 and TRBJ2-4; TRBD2 agrees at 8 bases. Unmatched junction bases numbered 9, after V lost 0 bases and J lost 2 bases. The CDR3 runs to 18 residues. From germline, CDR1 is SEHNR and CDR2 FQNEAQ (reference sequence). The CDR3 DNA follows: TGTGCCAGCAGCTTAGCTGAGACTAGCGTTGGATCCAAAAACATTCAGTACTTC. Translated, it gives CASSLAETSVGSKNIQYF.

This clonotype was observed a few times. The genes are TRBV20-1 and TRBJ2-7; the match to TRBD2 covers 8 bases. CDR1 and CDR2 from the germline V gene are DFQATT and SNEGSKA (reference sequence). This CDR3 comprises 15 residues. After removal of 6 bases from V and 7 bases from J, the junction contained 17 bases not matched to a gene. The CDR3 reads CSAPGREWGYNEQYF. For the CDR3, the DNA is TGCAGTGCCCCCGGGAGGGAGTGGGGCTACAATGAGCAGTACTTC.

This clonotype showed up many times. V and J are TRBV6-5 and TRBJ1-3; 8 bases are shared with TRBD1. The length of the CDR3 is 15 residues. J lost 3 bases, V lost 5 bases, and 6 bases had no gene match. The germline V gene has CDR1 MNHEY and CDR2 SVGAGI. CDR3 DNA sequence: TGTGCCAGCAGTCAGGACAGGGCGGTTGGAAACACCATATATTTT. Its translation: CASSQDRAVGNTIYF.

This clonotype was detected only once. The V gene is TRBV4-1, the J gene TRBJ2-5; maybe TRBD1 (6 bases). Germline V CDR1 and CDR2: MGHRA, YSYEKL. There are 14 residues in the CDR3. V was cut by 3 bases and J by 5 bases, with 13 bases left in between. The CDR3 DNA sequence: TGCGCCAGCAGCCAGGCAGGGGCTCGCGAGACCCAGTACTTC. It encodes CASSQAGARETQYF.

The chain uses TRBV10-2 and TRBJ2-3; TRBD1 aligns across 8 bases. J lost 7 bases, V lost 4 bases, and 13 bases had no gene match. Germline CDR1 reads WSHSY; CDR2 reads SAAADI. CDR3 size: 16 residues. CDR3 DNA: TGCGCCAGCAGTGCTGACAGGGGTGGGAGGTCGAATACGCAGTATTTT. This sequence encodes CASSADRGGRSNTQYF.

This sequence joins TRBV29-1 and TRBJ2-7; perhaps TRBD2 as D (6 bases). Germline V gene sequence: CDR1 SQVTM, CDR2 ANQGSEA. The CDR3 spans 13 residues. The V and J ends lost 8 bases and 5 bases respectively, with 19 bases between them. The CDR3 DNA reads as TGCAGCAGTTACACCAGACTAGTACACGAGCAGTACTTC. Its translation is CSSYTRLVHEQYF.

About this clonotype itself: A much larger clone sits a single nucleotide away, making a read error possible. The chain recombines TRBV10-2 with TRBJ1-2, with TRBD1 as a possible D gene (6 bases). This CDR3 is 14 amino acids long. CDR1 and CDR2 (germline): WSHSY, SAAADI. The CDR3 nucleotides read TGTGCCAGCAGCAGGGGCAGGGGTCACCGAGTGGACACCTTC. It codes for CASSRGRGHRVDTF.

The gene calls are TRBV29-1 and TRBJ2-7; 8 positions match TRBD1. The CDR3 totals 16 residues. CDR1 SQVTM and CDR2 ANQGSEA come from the germline V gene. The junction had 19 bases not matched to a gene; V was cut back by 7 bases and J by 5 bases. CDR3 in DNA: TGCAGCGCCGACCCGGACAGGGTAGGAGATGGCCACGAGCAGTACTTC. It codes for CSADPDRVGDGHEQYF.

This clonotype occurred a few times. The rearrangement links TRBV19 to TRBJ1-2, with no clear D. Deletions cut 3 bases from V and 0 bases from J, with 2 bases between. Germline CDR1 LNHDA, CDR2 SQIVND (reference sequence). The length of the CDR3 is 12 residues. This CDR3 reads CASSMANYGYTF. The CDR3 DNA reads TGTGCCAGTAGTATGGCTAACTATGGCTACACCTTC.

This chain joins TRBV20-1 and TRBJ2-7, with TRBD1 as a possible D gene (6 bases). TRBJ2-1 matches the DNA end more closely, so the J call is doubtful. The CDR3 spans 12 residues. Germline V gene data show CDR1 as DFQATT and CDR2 as SNEGSKA (reference sequence). The CDR3 nucleotides read TGCAGTGCTAGAAGAGGGGGAAATGAGCAGTTCTTC. Translation: CSARRGGNEQFF.

Concerning this clonotype itself: Since a much larger clone is just one base distant, this may be a read error. J is TRBJ1-4 and V is TRBV2; 8 positions agree with TRBD1. The V segment lost 4 bases and the J segment 13 bases; nucleotides outside the gene matches: 5. This CDR3 has 12 residues. CDR1 and CDR2 (germline): SNHLY, FYNNEI. Here the CDR3 DNA reads TGTGCCAGCAGTGCAGGACAGGGAAGACTGTTTTTT. Its protein is CASSAGQGRLFF.

Ten or more counts support this clonotype. The chain combines TRBV7-9 with TRBJ2-7; D is undetermined. Trimming took 1 base from V and 6 from J, leaving 10 bases between them. Germline V gene lookup returns CDR1 SEHNR and CDR2 FQNEAQ (reference sequence). The CDR3 is 13 amino acids. CDR3 protein: CASSLDSPLEQYF. Written as DNA, the CDR3 is TGTGCCAGCAGCTTAGACAGTCCTCTCGAGCAGTACTTC.

This clonotype came up many times. This chain connects TRBV5-6 to TRBJ2-5; no firm D call. V was clipped by 4 bases and J by 1 base, with 8 bases between them. The length of the CDR3 is 13 residues. From germline, CDR1 is SGHDT and CDR2 YYEEEE. In nucleotides, the CDR3 is TGTGCCAGCAGCCTACGGATCCAAGAGACCCAGTACTTC. Translating it yields CASSLRIQETQYF.

This clonotype was seen ten or more times. The chain combines TRBV7-8 with TRBJ1-1, with D uncertain. V shed 4 bases and J shed 1 base, with 4 bases lying between them. The CDR3 loop spans 12 amino acids. Germline V lookup: CDR1 SGHVS, CDR2 FQNEAQ. The DNA of the CDR3 is TGTGCCAGCAGCTGGGCGAACACTGAAGCTTTCTTT. Translating gives CASSWANTEAFF.

The chain combines TRBV30 with TRBJ2-2; D not certain. Germline V gene sequence: CDR1 GTSNPN, CDR2 SVGIG (reference sequence). The CDR3 contains 14 residues. V lost 3 bases and J lost 1, with 9 bases in between. The CDR3 loop is CAWSWILNTGELFF. In DNA, the CDR3 is TGTGCCTGGAGCTGGATACTGAACACCGGGGAGCTGTTTTTT. Filled out from reference TRBV30 and TRBJ2-2, the complete variable domain reads SQTIHQWPATLVQPVGSPLSLECTVEGTSNPNLYWYRQAAGRGLQLLFYSVGIGQISSEVPQNLSASRPQDRQFILSSKKLLLSDSGFYLCAWSWILNTGELFFGEGSRLTVL.

This clonotype came up many times. The chain employs TRBV20-1 and TRBJ2-7, with D perhaps TRBD1 (6 bases). This CDR3 is 11 amino acids long. V lost 7 bases and J lost 11, with 18 bases in between. Germline V lookup: CDR1 DFQATT, CDR2 SNEGSKA (reference sequence). Here the CDR3 reads CSGLIGGSEYF. The DNA of the CDR3 is TGCAGTGGGCTAATAGGGGGATCCGAGTACTTC.

This chain uses TRBV6-5 with TRBJ2-5; D assignment may be TRBD1 or TRBD2 (6 bases each). This CDR3 spans 15 amino acids. Trimming left V 5 bases short and J 4 bases short, with 17 bases between. Germline values: CDR1 MNHEY, CDR2 SVGAGI. The DNA of the CDR3 is TGTGCCAGCAGTCTACTCCCCGGGGGCGGAGAGACCCAGTACTTC. It encodes CASSLLPGGGETQYF.

This clonotype showed up many times. The rearrangement links TRBV5-5 to TRBJ1-2; 7 nucleotides match TRBD1. CDR1 SGHKS and CDR2 YYEKEE come from the germline V gene (reference sequence). J was trimmed by 4 bases and V by 2 bases; bases with no gene match: 8. The CDR3 is made up of 15 amino acids. In DNA, the CDR3 is TGTGCCAGCAGCTTCTTACAGGGGAAAAGCTATGGCTACACCTTC. Protein: CASSFLQGKSYGYTF.

The chain uses TRBV6-5 and TRBJ2-3; TRBD2 agrees at 11 bases. This CDR3 is built from 17 residues. V lost 0 bases and J lost 8; bases outside the gene matches: 10. The germline V gene has CDR1 MNHEY and CDR2 SVGAGI. CDR3 residues: CASSYSHRLAGLVTQYF. The CDR3 DNA follows: TGTGCCAGCAGTTACTCCCACCGACTAGCGGGACTTGTTACGCAGTATTTT.